This is a list of T cell receptor beta chains from one sample in a study of T cell changes during pregnancy in multiple sclerosis. Sequencing used immunoSEQ multiplex PCR; TCRdb keeps in-frame clones, though not all of them. The sample includes about 77,000 clones, about 92% seen only once; the top ten take 2% to 3%. Sequences were derived from peripheral blood, sampled after pregnancy. Receptors originate from a female donor in good health, enrolled as a control in a pregnancy study. CDR3s include the opening cysteine and the closing phenylalanine or tryptophan. A D gene is named only where the DNA matches it firmly. Some rows have no size entry. The others give once, few or many, or a class for an expanded clone.

V gene	D gene	clone size	J gene	CDR3 DNA	CDR3 protein
TRBV27	NA	NA	TRBJ2-2	TGTGCCAGCTCCCGACGGGGATCGAACACCGGGGAGCTGTTTTTT	CASSRRGSNTGELFF
TRBV7-2	TRBD1	once	TRBJ2-7	TGTGCCAGCAGCCCAGATGGGACAGCCCCCTACGAGCAGTACTTC	CASSPDGTAPYEQYF
TRBV11-3	NA	NA	TRBJ2-3	TGTGCCAGCAGCTTAGATTACGGAGATACGCAGTATTTT	CASSLDYGDTQYF
TRBV15	TRBD1	NA	TRBJ2-7	TGTGCCACCAGCAGGGAACAGGGGGGCTCCTACGAGCAGTACTTC	CATSREQGGSYEQYF
TRBV28	NA	NA	TRBJ1-5	TGTGCCAGCAGTTTAGATCCAGGATCGGGGGTTCAGCCCCAGCATTTT	CASSLDPGSGVQPQHF
TRBV11-2	NA	NA	TRBJ2-7	TGTGCCAGCAGCTTAGCGGCAGGGATGGGAAGCTCCTACGAGCAGTACTTC	CASSLAAGMGSSYEQYF
TRBV9	TRBD2	NA	TRBJ2-1	TGTGCCAGCAGCGTAGCGTCTAGCGGGTACTCCTCCTACAATGAGCAGTTCTTC	CASSVASSGYSSYNEQFF
TRBV6-5	TRBD1	NA	TRBJ2-7	TGTGCCAGCAGCTCCGGGACAGGGTCGTATGAGCAGTACTTC	CASSSGTGSYEQYF
TRBV19	NA	NA	TRBJ2-3	TGTGCCACTTCTTCAACTCACACAGATACGCAGTATTTT	CATSSTHTDTQYF
TRBV5-1	TRBD2	NA	TRBJ2-7	TGCGCCAGCAGAGCCGGGACTAGCGGGGCCACGGTCAACGAGCAGTACTTC	CASRAGTSGATVNEQYF
TRBV9	NA	once	TRBJ2-3	TGTGCCAGCAGCGTAGGACATCACGACACAGATACGCAGTATTTT	CASSVGHHDTDTQYF
TRBV18	NA	NA	TRBJ2-1	TGTGCCGGACGGGTTTCTGGAGGGAGCTCCTACAATGAGCAGTTCTTC	CAGRVSGGSSYNEQFF
TRBV2	NA	NA	TRBJ1-1	TGTGCCAGCAGTTCCGAGGGCGAGGCTGAAGCTTTCTTT	CASSSEGEAEAFF
TRBV11-1	TRBD1	NA	TRBJ2-2	TGTGCCAGCACCCCAGGGGGACCCGGGGAGCTGTTTTTT	CASTPGGPGELFF
TRBV4-1	NA	medium-sized	TRBJ2-7	TGCGCCAGCAGCCGCGGGGCCTCCTACGAGCAGTACTTC	CASSRGASYEQYF
TRBV4-3	TRBD2	NA	TRBJ2-3	TGCGCCAGCAGCCAATTGACTAGCGGGAGGGCAGGCACAGATACGCAGTATTTT	CASSQLTSGRAGTDTQYF
TRBV7-3	NA	NA	TRBJ2-3	TGTGCCAGCAGCTTACCGAGGGCGGGCACAGATACGCAGTATTTT	CASSLPRAGTDTQYF
TRBV6-4	NA	NA	TRBJ2-3	TGTGCCAGCAGTGACTCGGAGTTAACCGCGCAGTATTTT	CASSDSELTAQYF
TRBV5-1	TRBD2	NA	TRBJ2-7	TGCGCCAGCAGCTTGTCTGTTGGGGTGTGGGGCGGGGGGGCCAACGAGCAGTACTTC	CASSLSVGVWGGGANEQYF
TRBV28	NA	NA	TRBJ1-4	TGTGCCAGCAGTTTAGAGCCCGGGAATGAAAAACTGTTTTTT	CASSLEPGNEKLFF
TRBV6-1	TRBD1	NA	TRBJ2-1	TGTGCCAGCAGTGGCCCGGGACAGGGGGTTAAGAATGAGCAGTTCTTC	CASSGPGQGVKNEQFF
TRBV30	NA	NA	TRBJ2-1	TGTGCCTGGAGGTTGGTAGCTCTCAATGAGCAGTTCTTC	CAWRLVALNEQFF
TRBV2	NA	NA	TRBJ2-5	TGTGCCAGCAGTTACGCGGAGACCCAGTACTTC	CASSYAETQYF
TRBV19	NA	once	TRBJ1-2	TGTGCCAGTAGTATGCCCTCCGACAGGCACTATGGCTACACCTTC	CASSMPSDRHYGYTF
TRBV27	TRBD2	NA	TRBJ2-7	TGTGCCAGCAGTCCCCCGGGACTAGTGACCTACGAGCAGTACTTC	CASSPPGLVTYEQYF
TRBV6-5	TRBD1	once	TRBJ1-1	TGTGCCAGCGCTTGGACAGGAACGAACACTGAAGCTTTCTTT	CASAWTGTNTEAFF
TRBV11-2	NA	once	TRBJ2-5	TGTGCCAGCAGCTTAGTCGGACTTAGTACCAAGACCCAGTACTTC	CASSLVGLSTKTQYF
TRBV23-1	NA	NA	TRBJ2-7	TGCGCCCGAAAAATCTCCGACATGGGCAGCCGTTCCTACGAGCAGTACTTC	CARKISDMGSRSYEQYF
TRBV19	TRBD2	NA	TRBJ2-3	TGTGCCAGTAGTGCGGGAGGCTCAGATACGCAGTATTTT	CASSAGGSDTQYF
TRBV2	NA	NA	TRBJ2-7	TGTGCCAGCAGTGAAACCGGGACTCAACCCTACGAGCAGTACTTC	CASSETGTQPYEQYF
TRBV11-2	TRBD1	once	TRBJ1-2	TGTGCCAGCAGTCCCGGGACAGTCTATGGCTACACCTTC	CASSPGTVYGYTF
TRBV5-1	TRBD1	once	TRBJ1-2	TGCGCCAGCAGCTTGGGAGCAGGGGGCTATGGCTACACCTTC	CASSLGAGGYGYTF
TRBV7-2	NA	NA	TRBJ1-6	TGTGCCAGCAGCTTAGTGACGGGCTATAATTCACCCCTCCACTTT	CASSLVTGYNSPLHF
TRBV5-1	TRBD2	NA	TRBJ2-1	TGCGCCAGCAGCGGGACTAGCCCCCTCTATGAGCAGTTCTTC	CASSGTSPLYEQFF
TRBV5-6	NA	NA	TRBJ2-3	TGTGCCAGCAGCAGGGGAAGCACAGATACGCAGTATTTT	CASSRGSTDTQYF
TRBV13	NA	NA	TRBJ1-2	TGTGCCAGCAGCTTAGTGGCCGCAGATAAGAACTATGGCTACACCTTC	CASSLVAADKNYGYTF
TRBV30	TRBD1	NA	TRBJ1-3	TGTGCCTGGAGTAATATCGGGACAGCCTTTGGAAACACCATATATTTT	CAWSNIGTAFGNTIYF
TRBV11-3	NA	NA	TRBJ2-1	TGTGCCAGCAGCTGGGACGGGAGCTCCTACAATGAGCAGTTCTTC	CASSWDGSSYNEQFF
TRBV7-2	NA	NA	TRBJ2-3	TGTGCCAGCAGCTTAGGATACTCTCGGGATACGCAGTATTTT	CASSLGYSRDTQYF
TRBV6-1	TRBD2	NA	TRBJ2-1	TGTGCCAGCAGGTCGCCTAGCGGGGGGGGCGATGAGCAGTTCTTC	CASRSPSGGGDEQFF
TRBV5-4	TRBD2	NA	TRBJ2-3	TGTGCCAGCAGTTATGGACTAGCGGGGGGGAGATCGGGAGATACGCAGTATTTT	CASSYGLAGGRSGDTQYF
TRBV20-1	NA	NA	TRBJ2-7	TGCAGTGCTAGAGGGGCACAGGGTCACGTCTTC	CSARGAQGHVF
TRBV28	NA	NA	TRBJ2-7	TGTGCCAGCAGTTTACAGGGCGGCAACGAGCAGTACTTC	CASSLQGGNEQYF
TRBV5-1	TRBD2	NA	TRBJ2-5	TGCGCCAGCAGCCCATCTCGGACTAGCGGGGGGGGTGGAGAGACCCAGTACTTC	CASSPSRTSGGGGETQYF
TRBV18	TRBD2	NA	TRBJ2-1	TGTGCCAGCTCACTACCGACTAGCGGGAACATTCACAATGAGCAGTTCTTC	CASSLPTSGNIHNEQFF
TRBV6-4	TRBD2	NA	TRBJ2-1	TGTGCCAGCAGTGACCGGGGGGGACTCCGACCCTACAATGAGCAGTTCTTC	CASSDRGGLRPYNEQFF
TRBV6-1	NA	NA	TRBJ1-3	TGTGCCAGCAGTGAACTTATCTCTGGAAACACCATATATTTT	CASSELISGNTIYF
TRBV18	NA	NA	TRBJ1-3	TGTGCCAGCTCACCGCTGGACAGCAGCTCTGGAAACACCATATATTTT	CASSPLDSSSGNTIYF
TRBV5-1	NA	once	TRBJ2-7	TGCGCCAGCAGCTTGGTACTTGGTCTAGCTGCGTACGAGCAGTACTTC	CASSLVLGLAAYEQYF
TRBV9	NA	NA	TRBJ2-5	TGTGCCAGCAGCGTAGCTCCAGGGGCGGAGGAGACCCAGTACTTC	CASSVAPGAEETQYF
TRBV19	NA	NA	TRBJ1-2	TGTGCCAGTAGTCCAGTGCAGGTTGACTATGGCTACACCTTC	CASSPVQVDYGYTF
TRBV19	TRBD1	NA	TRBJ1-5	TGTGCCAGTAGTTCCGGACAGGGGATTCATCAGCCCCAGCATTTT	CASSSGQGIHQPQHF
TRBV7-2	NA	once	TRBJ2-3	TGTGCCAGCAGCTACTCCGCTAAGGGGGTAATAGATACGCAGTATTTT	CASSYSAKGVIDTQYF
TRBV5-6	TRBD2	NA	TRBJ2-1	TGTGCCAGCAGCGTTGGGCTAGCGGGGGGGACCTTCTACAATGAGCAGTTCTTC	CASSVGLAGGTFYNEQFF
TRBV7-2	TRBD1	NA	TRBJ2-6	TGTGCCAGCAGCTACAGGGGTACTGGGGCCAACGTCCTGACTTTC	CASSYRGTGANVLTF